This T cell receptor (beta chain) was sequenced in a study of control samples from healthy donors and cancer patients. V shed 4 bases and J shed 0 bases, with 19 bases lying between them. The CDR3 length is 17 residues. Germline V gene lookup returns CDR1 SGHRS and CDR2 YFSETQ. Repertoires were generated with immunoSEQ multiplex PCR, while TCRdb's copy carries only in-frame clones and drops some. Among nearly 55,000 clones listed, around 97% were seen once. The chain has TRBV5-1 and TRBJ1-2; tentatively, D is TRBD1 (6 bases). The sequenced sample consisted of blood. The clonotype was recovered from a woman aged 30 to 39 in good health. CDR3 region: CASSRKYKDSSNYGYTF. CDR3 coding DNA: TGCGCCAGCAGCCGAAAATATAAGGACAGCTCTAACTATGGCTACACCTTC.